Shown below are 15 T cell receptor beta chains from a single sample sequenced in a study of metastatic and nonmetastatic thyroid tumors. Among the patients, none had received any treatment before thyroid surgery. TCRdb re-called the PCR reads through MiXCR. The sample holds about 39,000 clones, around a fifth seen once. Sequencing was done on a sample of blood. The receptors shown here come from a female donor with papillary thyroid cancer or a benign thyroid nodule (not recorded which). Some clones in this sample may be carry-over from other donors' samples.

Many counts were recorded for this clone. This chain uses TRBV4-3 with TRBJ2-2; tentative D call: TRBD1 (6 bases). The germline gives CDR1 LGHNA, CDR2 YSLEER. This CDR3 spans 18 amino acids. Between the trimmed V and J ends, which lost 4 bases and 5 bases, there was a span of 23 bases. The CDR3, as DNA: TGCGCCAGCAGCCCAGAAACACTGGGGCAGGGGTCAACCGGGGAGCTGTTTTTT. Residues: CASSPETLGQGSTGELFF.

This clone is categorized as medium-sized (0.01 to 0.1%). The V gene is TRBV11-2, the J gene TRBJ2-7; 9 bases line up with TRBD1. Unmatched junction bases numbered 9, after V lost 5 bases and J lost 4 bases. The germline gives CDR1 SGHAT, CDR2 FQNNGV. The CDR3 covers 15 residues. The DNA of the CDR3 is TGTGCCAGCAGCGCCCTGCGGGACAGGGTTTACGAGCAGTACTTC. Translating it yields CASSALRDRVYEQYF.

This clone was detected only a few times. The V call is TRBV6-1, the J call TRBJ2-7, with 11 bases that match TRBD1. The trim removed 2 bases at V and 3 bases at J, leaving 3 bases unmatched. This CDR3 comprises 15 residues. Germline CDR1 reads MNHNS; CDR2 reads SASEGT. DNA for the CDR3: TGTGCCAGCAGTGAATATGGGACAGGGGGCTACGAGCAGTACTTC. This codes for CASSEYGTGGYEQYF.

On this clone: Germline is not matched at one junction end, which may reflect a read error. The CDR3 DNA reads TGTGCCTGCAGTAGGGGGGTCCTTTGCAACGTCCTGACTTTC. This sequence encodes CACSRGVLCNVLTF. V is TRBV6-2 or TRBV6-3 and J is TRBJ2-6; D might be TRBD1 or TRBD2, each matching 6 bases. Germline values: CDR1 MNHEY, CDR2 SVGEGT. The CDR3 loop spans 14 amino acids.

This clone was recorded at least ten times. The chain is built from TRBV24-1 and TRBJ2-1; D is perhaps TRBD2 (5 bases). This CDR3 spans 13 amino acids. Germline CDR1 KGHDR, CDR2 SFDVKD. Between the trimmed V and J ends, which lost 1 base and 6 bases, there was a span of 6 bases. The CDR3 region is CATSDFSANEQFF. CDR3 DNA: TGTGCCACCAGTGATTTTAGCGCCAATGAGCAGTTCTTC.

In this sample, this clone turned up a few times. This chain links TRBV12-3 or TRBV12-4 with TRBJ2-6; TRBD2 matches at 12 bases. The CDR3 runs to 18 residues. V lost 5 bases to trimming and J lost 1 base; unmatched junction nucleotides: 6. The CDR3 region is CASSPGLAGTSGANVLTF. The CDR3 nucleotides are TGTGCCAGCAGTCCCGGACTAGCGGGAACTTCTGGGGCCAACGTCCTGACTTTC.

For the CDR3, the DNA is TGCAGTGCTAGATTTTTGGGGGCGCAAAATGAAAAACTGTTTTTT. Protein sequence: CSARFLGAQNEKLFF. The rearrangement links TRBV20-1 to TRBJ1-4; a possible D gene is TRBD1 (6 bases). This CDR3 has 15 amino acids. CDR1 is DFQATT, CDR2 SNEGSKA, per germline (reference sequence). The V end lost 2 bases, the J end lost 5 bases, and 15 bases lay between the germline ends.

There are many counts of this clone. This chain connects TRBV20-1 to TRBJ2-2, with D tentatively TRBD2 (7 bases). Trimming pared 6 bases from V and 1 base from J, leaving 18 bases between. This CDR3 spans 16 amino acids. Germline CDR1 and CDR2: DFQATT and SNEGSKA (reference sequence). This chain's CDR3 is CSAPGWGGRNTGELFF. The CDR3, as DNA: TGCAGTGCCCCCGGGTGGGGGGGCCGGAACACCGGGGAGCTGTTTTTT.

This clone was seen ten or more times. The V gene is TRBV15, the J gene TRBJ1-2; TRBD1 matches 7 bases. The length of the CDR3 is 14 residues. V trimming: 1 base; J trimming: 4 bases; junction bases outside the gene matches: 3. Germline-derived CDR1 and CDR2 are LNHNV and YYDKDF (reference sequence). CDR3 sequence reads: CATSRGDRVYGYTF. For the CDR3, the DNA is TGTGCCACCAGCAGAGGAGACAGGGTCTATGGCTACACCTTC.

This clone appeared a single time. The CDR3 DNA reads as TGTGCCAGCATCCCGAGCACGCCCTACGAGCAGTACTTC. Translated, it gives CASIPSTPYEQYF. This chain links TRBV7-2 with TRBJ2-7; D is ambiguous. V was cut by 7 bases and J by 2 bases, with 12 bases left in between. Germline V CDR1 and CDR2: SGHTA, FQGNSA. This CDR3 region has 13 residues.

This clone has just a few counts. This sequence may be a read error, since a much larger clone differs from it by one base. The chain carries TRBV5-1 and TRBJ1-1; no firm D call. CDR1 and CDR2 from the germline V gene are SGHRS and YFSETQ. This CDR3 is built from 13 residues. Trimming pared 0 bases from V and 4 bases from J, leaving 7 bases between. CDR3 sequence: CASSLVMSTEAFF. The CDR3 nucleotides are TGCGCCAGCAGCTTGGTGATGAGCACTGAAGCTTTCTTT. The full variable domain, in which reference TRBV5-1 and TRBJ1-1 provide the parts outside the CDR3, is KAGVTQTPRYLIKTRGQQVTLSCSPISGHRSVSWYQQTPGQGLQFLFEYFSETQRNKGNFPGRFSGRQFSNSRSEMNVSTLELGDSALYLCASSLVMSTEAFFGQGTRLTVV.

This clone was seen at least ten times. The gene calls are TRBV30 and TRBJ1-2, with D tentatively TRBD1 (6 bases). In germline, CDR1 is GTSNPN, CDR2 SVGIG (reference sequence). The CDR3 is made up of 12 amino acids. V was shortened by 1 base and J by 6 bases, with 9 bases between the two germline ends. The CDR3 DNA sequence: TGTGCCTGGAGTGAATCAGGGGATGGCTACACCTTC. Its protein is CAWSESGDGYTF.

V is TRBV2 and J is TRBJ2-5; the match to TRBD2 covers 8 bases. CDR3 length: 11 residues. J lost 7 bases, V lost 7 bases, and 2 bases had no gene match. Per germline, CDR1 SNHLY and CDR2 FYNNEI. Here the CDR3 reads CASNGGVTQYF. For the CDR3, the DNA is TGTGCCAGCAACGGGGGGGTGACCCAGTACTTC.

The sample holds many counts of this clone. Other DNA sequences in the same sample also yield this CDR3. The chain carries TRBV24-1 and TRBJ1-1, with no clear D. Between the trimmed V and J ends, which lost 4 bases and 0 bases, there was a span of 5 bases. Germline lookup yields CDR1 KGHDR and CDR2 SFDVKD. This CDR3 is built from 13 residues. The CDR3 sequence is CATSDYMNTEAFF. In DNA, the CDR3 is TGTGCCACCAGTGACTACATGAACACTGAAGCTTTCTTT.

This clone was picked up one time. The chain links TRBV4-2 to TRBJ2-3; TRBD2 agrees at 16 bases. The CDR3 has 16 amino acids. J lost 8 bases, V lost 6 bases, and 8 bases had no gene match. Germline CDR1 is LGHNA and CDR2 is YNFKEQ. CDR3 DNA sequence: TGTGCCAGCAGTTCGGGACTAGCGGGAGGGCCATGTACGCAGTATTTT. Translation gives CASSSGLAGGPCTQYF.